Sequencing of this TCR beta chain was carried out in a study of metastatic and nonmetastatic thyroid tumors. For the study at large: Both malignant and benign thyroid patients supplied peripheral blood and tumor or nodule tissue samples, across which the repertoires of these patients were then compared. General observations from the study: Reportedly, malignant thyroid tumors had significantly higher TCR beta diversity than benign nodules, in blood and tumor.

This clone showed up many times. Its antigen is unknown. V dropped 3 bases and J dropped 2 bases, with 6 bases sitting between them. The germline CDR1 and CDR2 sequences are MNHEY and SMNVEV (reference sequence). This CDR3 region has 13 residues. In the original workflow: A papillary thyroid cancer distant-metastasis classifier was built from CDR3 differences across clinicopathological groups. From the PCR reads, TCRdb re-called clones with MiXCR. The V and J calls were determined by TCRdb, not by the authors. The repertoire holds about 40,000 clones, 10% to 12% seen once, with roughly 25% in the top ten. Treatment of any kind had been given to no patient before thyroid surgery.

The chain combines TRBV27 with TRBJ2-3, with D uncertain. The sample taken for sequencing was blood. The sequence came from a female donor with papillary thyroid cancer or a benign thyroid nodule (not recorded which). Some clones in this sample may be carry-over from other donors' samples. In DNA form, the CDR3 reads TGTGCCAGCAGTTTTATTAACACAGATACGCAGTATTTT. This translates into CASSFINTDTQYF.